Listed below are T cell receptor beta chains from one sample, sequenced in a study of blood T cell repertoires in COVID-19. Sequencing was performed with immunoSEQ multiplex PCR; in TCRdb, only in-frame clones are kept and a portion is missing. This table holds 70,000 or so clones, 75% to 85% found once. What was sequenced was peripheral blood. The origin of the receptors is a human donor in a cohort sampled during active COVID-19. CDR3s include the opening cysteine and the closing phenylalanine or tryptophan. D genes are given only for firm matches. Some rows have no size entry. The others give once, few or many, or a class for an expanded clone.

-,TRBV19,TRBJ2-6,-,TGTGCCAGTAGTATAGAAGTCGGCACGGCAGGGTGGACTGGGGCCAACGTCCTGACTTTC,CASSIEVGTAGWTGANVLTF
-,TRBV18,TRBJ1-5,-,TGTGCCAGCTCACCACCAGGGGACAATCAGCCCCAGCATTTT,CASSPPGDNQPQHF
-,TRBV30,TRBJ2-7,-,TGTGCCTGGAGTGGGAGTAGCAGTTTTAAGTACTTC,CAWSGSSSFKYF
TRBD2,TRBV18,TRBJ2-7,-,TGTGCCAGCTCACCCGAGGGACTAGGCGGGTCCTACGAGCAGTACTTC,CASSPEGLGGSYEQYF
-,TRBV11-2,TRBJ2-1,-,TGTGCCAGCAGCTTCTTGACGGGTTACAATGAGCAGTTCTTC,CASSFLTGYNEQFF
TRBD1,TRBV5-4,TRBJ2-3,-,TGTGCCAGCAGCTTGGGGACAGGTCGCACAGATACGCAGTATTTT,CASSLGTGRTDTQYF
TRBD2,TRBV14,TRBJ2-1,-,TGTGCCAGCAGCCAAGATGACGAAATACTAGCGGGATTATACTCCTACAATGAGCAGTTCTTC,CASSQDDEILAGLYSYNEQFF
-,TRBV5-6,TRBJ2-2,-,TGTGCCAGCAGCTACACCGGGACAAGGAACACCGGGGAGCTGTTTTTT,CASSYTGTRNTGELFF
-,TRBV5-5,TRBJ1-1,-,TGTGCCAGCAGCTCCGGGGTTGCTGAAGCTTTCTTT,CASSSGVAEAFF
TRBD1,TRBV5-1,TRBJ1-1,-,TGCGCCAGCAGCTTGGTGACAGGGGGGCTGAACACTGAAGCTTTCTTT,CASSLVTGGLNTEAFF
-,TRBV30,TRBJ2-5,once,TGTGCCTGGAGTCCTACCGAAGAGACCCAGTACTTC,CAWSPTEETQYF
-,TRBV18,TRBJ1-6,-,TGTGCCAGCTCACCAAGGAGGGATCGTAGGTCACCCCTCCACTTT,CASSPRRDRRSPLHF
-,TRBV11-3,TRBJ2-6,-,TGTGCCAGCAGCCCAGGCGATCCTGGGGCCAACGTCCTGACTTTC,CASSPGDPGANVLTF
-,TRBV5-6,TRBJ2-1,-,TGTGCCAGCAGCTACAGCTACAATGAGCAGTTCTTC,CASSYSYNEQFF
TRBD1,TRBV20-1,TRBJ2-2,-,TGCAGTGCTAGTCCGACAGGGGGCATCGCCGGGGAGCTGTTTTTT,CSASPTGGIAGELFF
-,TRBV24-1,TRBJ2-1,-,TGTGCCACCAGTGACCCAAGGAGGGGGCAGTGGAATGAGCAGTTCTTC,CATSDPRRGQWNEQFF
TRBD1,TRBV7-2,TRBJ2-7,-,TGTGCCAGCTCCCCCCGGGGGCAGGGGGCTGGCGAGCAGTACTTC,CASSPRGQGAGEQYF
-,TRBV5-1,TRBJ2-5,-,TGCGCCAGCAGCTTGGCGCAGCGGGTCGAAGAGACCCAGTACTTC,CASSLAQRVEETQYF
-,TRBV7-2,TRBJ2-5,-,TGTGCCAGCAGTCAGACTAGGTCTAGAGGGACCCAGTACTTC,CASSQTRSRGTQYF
TRBD1,TRBV28,TRBJ2-2,-,TGTGCCAGCAGTTTGTCCGGGACAGGGAGACGGCCCGGGGAGCTGTTTTTT,CASSLSGTGRRPGELFF
-,TRBV11-2,TRBJ1-5,-,TGTGCCAGCAGCCCGACAGTTAGCAATCAGCCCCAGCATTTT,CASSPTVSNQPQHF
-,TRBV28,TRBJ2-7,-,TGTGCCAGCAGTTCCCCACTTGGCGGGGTAAGCTCCTACGAGCAGTACTTC,CASSSPLGGVSSYEQYF
-,TRBV6-5,TRBJ1-4,-,TGTGCCAGCAGTCCCCCGGGGGGGGAACTGTTTTTT,CASSPPGGELFF
-,TRBV18,TRBJ2-7,few,TGTGCCAGCTCACCCCAGGGTAGTAGTGCCTACGAGCAGTACTTC,CASSPQGSSAYEQYF
TRBD1,TRBV5-5,TRBJ2-7,-,TGTGCCAGCAGCTTGTTGGCAGGGGGAGTCTACGAGCAGTACTTC,CASSLLAGGVYEQYF
-,TRBV30,TRBJ1-1,-,TGTGCCTGGAGTCCGGCGACAGTGAACACTGAAGCTTTCTTT,CAWSPATVNTEAFF
-,TRBV5-1,TRBJ2-3,-,TGCGCCAGCAGCCTCCTCCGGGGAGCCGATACGCAGTATTTT,CASSLLRGADTQYF